The subject of this entry is one TCR beta chain. What it binds is unknown. This sample is part of a study of shared clonotypes between healthy human individuals. Method: immunoSEQ multiplex PCR; TCRdb's copy keeps in-frame clones and lacks some. This repertoire shows 2 million to 2.5 million clones, 85% to 95% found once; its top ten account for 0.3% to 0.4%. Partitioning of CD4+ cells yielded a CD45RA+ naive subset and a CD45RA-negative memory subset. Trimming cost V 4 bases and J 0 bases, with 14 bases left between them. The CDR3 runs 17 residues. Germline V gene lookup returns CDR1 SGHTS and CDR2 YDEGEE. Study outcomes and limitations: Clonotypes shared by all four donors outscored non-shared clonotypes in generation probability.

This TCR was sampled from a man younger than 35 in good health. Some clones in this sample may be carry-over from other donors' samples. The sample comprised naive CD4+ T cells from PBMCs. Subset defined: CD45RA+ positively selected. The chain recombines TRBV5-8 with TRBJ2-6, with D hard to call. CDR3 sequence (DNA): TGTGCCAGCAGCCTGGGATACCACCTCTCTGGGGCCAACGTCCTGACTTTC. Its translation: CASSLGYHLSGANVLTF. The whole variable domain, remainder taken from reference TRBV5-8 and TRBJ2-6, is EAGVTQSPTHLIKTRGQQATLRCSPISGHTSVYWYQQALGLGLQFLLWYDEGEERNRGNFPPRFSGRQFPNYSSELNVNALELEDSALYLCASSLGYHLSGANVLTFGAGSRLTVL.